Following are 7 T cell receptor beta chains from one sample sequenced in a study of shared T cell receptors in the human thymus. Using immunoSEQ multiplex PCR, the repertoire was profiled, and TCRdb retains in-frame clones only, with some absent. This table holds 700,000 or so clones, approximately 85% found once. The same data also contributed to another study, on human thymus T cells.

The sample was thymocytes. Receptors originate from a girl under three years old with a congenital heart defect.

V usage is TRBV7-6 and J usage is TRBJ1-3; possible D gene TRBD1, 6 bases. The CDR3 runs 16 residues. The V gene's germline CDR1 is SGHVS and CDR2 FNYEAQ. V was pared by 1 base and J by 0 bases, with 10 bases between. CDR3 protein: CASSLGRGYSGNTIYF. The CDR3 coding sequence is TGTGCCAGCAGCTTAGGCAGGGGTTACTCTGGAAACACCATATATTTT.

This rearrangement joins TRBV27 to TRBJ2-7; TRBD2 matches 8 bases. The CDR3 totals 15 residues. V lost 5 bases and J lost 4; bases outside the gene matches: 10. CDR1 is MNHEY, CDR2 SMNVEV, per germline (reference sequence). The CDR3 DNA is TGTGCCAGCAGTCCCCGGGGGGGGACCTCATACGAGCAGTACTTC. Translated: CASSPRGGTSYEQYF.

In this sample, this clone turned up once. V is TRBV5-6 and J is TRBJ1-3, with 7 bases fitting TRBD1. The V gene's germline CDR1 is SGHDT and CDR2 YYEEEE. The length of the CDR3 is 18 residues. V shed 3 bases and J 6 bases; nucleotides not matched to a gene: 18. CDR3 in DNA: TGTGCCAGCAGCTGGACTATACAGGGGAGTTCAAACGAAAACACCATATATTTT. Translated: CASSWTIQGSSNENTIYF.

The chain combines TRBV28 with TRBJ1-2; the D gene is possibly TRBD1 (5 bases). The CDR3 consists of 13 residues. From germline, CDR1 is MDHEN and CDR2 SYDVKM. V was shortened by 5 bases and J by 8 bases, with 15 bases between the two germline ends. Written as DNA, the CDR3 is TGTGCCAGCAGTATCCCCACGGGGGACGGCTACACCTTC. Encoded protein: CASSIPTGDGYTF.

In nucleotides, the CDR3 is TGTGCCAGCCGTGCCAGGGCCGCTGGAAACACCATATATTTT. Protein: CASRARAAGNTIYF. The chain carries TRBV28 and TRBJ1-3; the D gene is possibly TRBD1 (5 bases). Trimming removed 8 bases from V and 2 bases from J, with 13 bases in between. Looked up from germline, CDR1 is MDHEN and CDR2 is SYDVKM. The CDR3 has 14 amino acids. Together with reference TRBV28 and TRBJ1-3, the CDR3 gives the full variable domain: DVKVTQSSRYLVKRTGEKVFLECVQDMDHENMFWYRQDPGLGLRLIYFSYDVKMKEKGDIPEGYSVSREKKERFSLILESASTNQTSMYLCASRARAAGNTIYFGEGSWLTVV.

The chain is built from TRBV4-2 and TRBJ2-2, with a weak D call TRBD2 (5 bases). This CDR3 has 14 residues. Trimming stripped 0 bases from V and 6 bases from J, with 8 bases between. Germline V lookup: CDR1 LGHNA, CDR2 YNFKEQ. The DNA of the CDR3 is TGTGCCAGCAGCCAAGAGCTACTAGCCGGGGAGCTGTTTTTT. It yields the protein CASSQELLAGELFF.

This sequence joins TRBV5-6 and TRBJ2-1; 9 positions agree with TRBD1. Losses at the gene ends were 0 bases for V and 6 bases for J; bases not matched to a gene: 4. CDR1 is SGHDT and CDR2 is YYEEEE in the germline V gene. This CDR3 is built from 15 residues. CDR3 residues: CASSLADRGGNEQFF. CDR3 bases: TGTGCCAGCAGCTTGGCGGACAGGGGAGGCAATGAGCAGTTCTTC.